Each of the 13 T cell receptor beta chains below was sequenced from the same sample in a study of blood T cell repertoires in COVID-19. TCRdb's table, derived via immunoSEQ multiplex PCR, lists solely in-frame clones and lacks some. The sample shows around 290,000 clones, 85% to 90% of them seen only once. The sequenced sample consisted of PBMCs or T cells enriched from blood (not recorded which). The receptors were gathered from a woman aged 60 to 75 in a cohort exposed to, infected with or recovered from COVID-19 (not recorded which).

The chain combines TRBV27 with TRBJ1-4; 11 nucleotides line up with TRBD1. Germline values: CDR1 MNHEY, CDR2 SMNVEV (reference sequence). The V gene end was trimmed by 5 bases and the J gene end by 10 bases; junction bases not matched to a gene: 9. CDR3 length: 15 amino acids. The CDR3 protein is CASSKRDRGVGKLFF. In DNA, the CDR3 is TGTGCCAGCAGTAAACGGGACAGGGGGGTAGGAAAACTGTTTTTT.

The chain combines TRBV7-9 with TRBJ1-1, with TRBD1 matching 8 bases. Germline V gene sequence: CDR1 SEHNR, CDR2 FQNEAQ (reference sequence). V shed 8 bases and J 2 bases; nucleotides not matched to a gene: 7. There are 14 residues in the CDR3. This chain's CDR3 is CASDAGGENTEAFF. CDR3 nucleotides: TGTGCCAGCGACGCAGGGGGCGAAAACACTGAAGCTTTCTTT.

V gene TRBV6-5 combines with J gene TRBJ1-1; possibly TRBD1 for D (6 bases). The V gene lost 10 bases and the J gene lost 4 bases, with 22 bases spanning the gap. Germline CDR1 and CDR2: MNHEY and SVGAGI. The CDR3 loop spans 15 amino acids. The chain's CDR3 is CATRRGGLGGTEAFF. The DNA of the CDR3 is TGTGCCACCCGGAGGGGGGGATTGGGAGGCACTGAAGCTTTCTTT.

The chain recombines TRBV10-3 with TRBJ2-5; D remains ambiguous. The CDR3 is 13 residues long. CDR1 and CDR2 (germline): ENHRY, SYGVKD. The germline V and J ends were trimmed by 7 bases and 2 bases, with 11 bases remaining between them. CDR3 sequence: CAIKGSDQETQYF. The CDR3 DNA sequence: TGTGCCATCAAAGGCAGCGATCAAGAGACCCAGTACTTC.

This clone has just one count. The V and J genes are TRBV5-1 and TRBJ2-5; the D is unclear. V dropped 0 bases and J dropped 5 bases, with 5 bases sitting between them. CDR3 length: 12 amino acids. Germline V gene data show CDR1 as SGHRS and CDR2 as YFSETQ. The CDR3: CASSLGQETQYF. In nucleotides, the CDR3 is TGCGCCAGCAGCTTGGGGCAGGAGACCCAGTACTTC.

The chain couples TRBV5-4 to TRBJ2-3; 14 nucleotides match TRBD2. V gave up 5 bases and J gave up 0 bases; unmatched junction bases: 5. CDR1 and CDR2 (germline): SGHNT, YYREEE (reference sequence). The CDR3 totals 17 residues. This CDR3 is CASRGLAGGSSTDTQYF. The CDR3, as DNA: TGTGCCAGCAGAGGACTAGCGGGGGGTTCTAGCACAGATACGCAGTATTTT.

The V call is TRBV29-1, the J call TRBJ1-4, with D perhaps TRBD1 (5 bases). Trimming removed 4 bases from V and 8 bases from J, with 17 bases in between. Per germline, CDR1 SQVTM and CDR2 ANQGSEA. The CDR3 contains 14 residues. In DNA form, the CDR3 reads TGCAGCGTTGGATGGGGGGGACGCGGCGAAAAACTGTTTTTT. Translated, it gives CSVGWGGRGEKLFF.

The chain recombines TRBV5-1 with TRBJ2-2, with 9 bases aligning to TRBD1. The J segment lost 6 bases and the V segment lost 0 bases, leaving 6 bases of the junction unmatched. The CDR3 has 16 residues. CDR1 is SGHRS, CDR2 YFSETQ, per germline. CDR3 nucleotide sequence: TGCGCCAGCAGCTTGGCGGGACAGGGTAACGCCGGGGAGCTGTTTTTT. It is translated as CASSLAGQGNAGELFF.

The CDR3 sequence: CASSTRDRVTGELFF. Here the CDR3 DNA reads TGTGCCAGCAGCACACGAGACAGGGTCACCGGGGAGCTGTTTTTT. The chain combines TRBV7-6 with TRBJ2-2; 7 nucleotides line up with TRBD1. V was pared by 5 bases and J by 4 bases, with 7 bases of the junction left unmatched. Looked up from germline, CDR1 is SGHVS and CDR2 is FNYEAQ. There are 15 residues in the CDR3.

The DNA of the CDR3 is TGCGCCAGCAGCCAAGAAACGGGAGGGCCAGGGGATGAGCAGTTCTTC. This encodes CASSQETGGPGDEQFF. The rearrangement links TRBV4-1 to TRBJ2-1, with 8 bases matching TRBD2. From germline, CDR1 is MGHRA and CDR2 YSYEKL. V was pared by 0 bases and J by 8 bases, with 9 bases of the junction left unmatched. The CDR3 is 16 residues long.

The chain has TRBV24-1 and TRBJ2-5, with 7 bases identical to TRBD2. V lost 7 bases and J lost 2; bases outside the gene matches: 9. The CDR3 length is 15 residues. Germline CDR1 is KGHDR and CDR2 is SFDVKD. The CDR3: CATSGGRAQQETQYF. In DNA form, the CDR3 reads TGTGCCACCAGCGGGGGGAGGGCCCAACAAGAGACCCAGTACTTC.

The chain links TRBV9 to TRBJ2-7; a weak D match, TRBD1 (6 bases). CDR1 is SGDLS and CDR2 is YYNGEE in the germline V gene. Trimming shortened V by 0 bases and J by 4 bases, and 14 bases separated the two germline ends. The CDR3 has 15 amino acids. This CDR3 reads CASSVDPDRLYEQYF. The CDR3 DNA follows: TGTGCCAGCAGCGTAGATCCGGACAGATTATACGAGCAGTACTTC.

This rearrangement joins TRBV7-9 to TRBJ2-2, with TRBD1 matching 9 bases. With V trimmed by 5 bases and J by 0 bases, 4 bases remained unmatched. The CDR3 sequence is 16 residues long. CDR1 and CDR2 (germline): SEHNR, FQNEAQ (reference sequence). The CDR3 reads CASSHTGGTNTGELFF. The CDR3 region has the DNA TGTGCCAGCAGCCATACAGGGGGCACGAACACCGGGGAGCTGTTTTTT. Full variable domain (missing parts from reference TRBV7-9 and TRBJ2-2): DTGVSQNPRHKITKRGQNVTFRCDPISEHNRLYWYRQTLGQGPEFLTYFQNEAQLEKSRLLSDRFSAERPKGSFSTLEIQRTEQGDSAMYLCASSHTGGTNTGELFFGEGSRLTVL.